This TCR beta chain was sequenced in a study of shared clonotypes between healthy human individuals (TCRdb year 2020). Some background on the complete study: A couple of women and a few men aged 18 to 49 years were included in the cohort. Different laboratories and diverse techniques were used to prepare libraries and sequence TCR repertoires, to increase sequencing depth and limit assay-specific biases. The study deeply sequenced blood TCR repertoires of five healthy adults to estimate repertoire size and the extent of clonotype sharing between individuals. Between about 0.8 and 8.9 billion PBMCs per donor were obtained by leukapheresis. For each donor, CD4 naive and CD4 memory were each run on three plates, CD8 naive on two plates, and CD8 memory on one plate. Here is what the overall study found, with its caveats: Sampling was restricted to blood, and TCR repertoires in tissue are likely to differ from TCR repertoires in blood. Pairwise subsampling led to the expectation that sequencing depth would affect the degree of clonotype sharing among donors. Estimated clonotype richness was generally larger for naive than for memory subsets. Sharing across a handful of donors was observed for roughly 5% of naive CD4, about 4% of naive CD8, over 2% of memory CD4, and roughly 0.4% of memory CD8 clonotypes. Clonotypes shared by all four sorted-subset donors showed higher generation probabilities than non-shared clonotypes. Because the study included a small number of donors, the genetic and exposure-history diversity represented was limited. Even with the large sequencing depth, rarefaction of the sorted-subset datasets indicated that sequencing was incomplete.

Note on this clone: The antigen this receptor binds is unknown. No base qualities exist here, and no much larger clone lies one base off it.

The germline V gene gives CDR1 as SGHTA and CDR2 as FQGNSA. The cysteine opens and the phenylalanine closes a CDR3 of 16 amino acids. The CDR3 DNA has 48 bases and is translated from base 1. V is cut by 7 bases and J by 4 bases, and the space between the germline ends is 22 bases. Using the deep immunoSEQ assay, TCR CDR3 regions were amplified from genomic DNA by multiplex PCR. Genomic DNA extracted from each cell subset was distributed evenly over all wells of several immunoSEQ 96-well plates, and each plate served as one replicate. For sorted subsets, roughly 190 ng of genomic DNA, equivalent to around 31,000 T cell genomes, went into each replicate PCR. The purified libraries were quantified using a Qubit 3.0 fluorometer, sized with a Bioanalyzer 2100, and then quantified again using the KAPA Library Quantification kit. A separate single-read 150-cycle Illumina NextSeq 550 flow cell was used to sequence each immunoSEQ 96-well plate. For the original study's pipeline: Because the immunoSEQ output included only junctional sequences and no quality scores, the filtering could not be the same as the filtering used for full-length reads. Sequences were annotated with PyIR, a Python wrapper for IgBLAST v1.9, using IMGT germline references to assign V/J genes and CDR3. Reads with weak V/J assignments (E-value above 1e-6), missing CDR3, stop codons, out-of-frame junctions, or ambiguous translated residues were removed. V3J clonotypes were defined as sequences sharing the same inferred V gene, J gene, and CDR3 amino acid sequence. Percentage overlap between repertoires was computed as shared unique clonotypes divided by the size of the smaller repertoire. Richness of each repertoire was evaluated using RTK rarefaction, the Chao1 estimator, and Recon v2.1 estimates of unobserved clonotypes. Generation probabilities were computed with OLGA for all TCRbeta clonotypes obtained by the gDNA method from a handful of donors. TCRdb stores this immuneACCESS table with in-frame sequences only. Part of the clones is absent; in the studies checked, under half of the shortfall reflects unresolved V genes, and no reason is known for the rest. The D gene and trimming were derived from the DNA, and the V and J assignments and clone size from that table. The sample table contains 2 million to 3 million clones; only one count was recorded for over 85% of them. The ten largest clones represent 0.36% of the sample.

The donors were healthy, HIV-negative adults with no recently reported acute infections or vaccinations. Every donor was a Caucasian adult residing in Nashville, Tennessee, USA. CD4+ T cells were enriched through magnetic negative selection, after which naive cells were positively selected on CD45RA and the remaining negative fraction served as the memory subset. Blood was collected by leukapheresis, and PBMCs were isolated by Ficoll-Histopaque density gradient centrifugation and then cryopreserved in liquid nitrogen vapor phase. Analytical flow cytometry was used to check the purity and quantity of each magnetically sorted T cell population. From each sorted fraction, genomic DNA was isolated and quantified by UV absorbance on a Nanodrop 2000c.

Sequencing input: naive CD4+ T cells from PBMCs. In the paper's terms, the cell subset or site label means: CD45RA+ positively selected. The chain employs TRBV7-2 and TRBJ1-1, with no D gene named confidently. This clonotype was obtained from a man aged 18 to 30 in good health. Some clones in this sample may be carry-over from other donors' samples. The CDR3 protein sequence reads: CASTIVVGYGSTEAFF. The sequence in DNA is TGTGCCAGCACCATAGTCGTGGGTTACGGCTCCACTGAAGCTTTCTTT.